Listed here is a single TCR beta chain. Its antigen is unknown. Germline V gene lookup returns CDR1 LNHDA and CDR2 SQIVND (reference sequence). This CDR3 spans 14 amino acids. The V gene end was trimmed by 7 bases and the J gene end by 4 bases; junction bases not matched to a gene: 7. The record originates from a study of cytomegalovirus exposure and HLA in healthy donors. Study at large: Approximately 85 million unique TCRs from HLA-typed donors were held in an early release of data.

The primer mix had 60 Vbeta and 13 Jbeta primers. Profiled with immunoSEQ multiplex PCR; TCRdb holds only in-frame clones, not every one. The sample has around 270,000 clones; about four fifths are singletons. These donors, healthy bone marrow donors, were studied. Points from the study as a whole: Owing to their indistinguishability, certain V segments, notably TRBV6-2 and TRBV6-3, were excluded. In a later analysis, HLA-C alleles had the fewest associated TCRs, DRB1 alleles the most.

The chain couples TRBV19 to TRBJ2-4; TRBD1 matches at 7 bases. The source is a girl aged 2-10 years in good health and CMV-seronegative. Sequenced sample: PBMCs. The CDR3 loop is CASTARDRKNIQYF. The CDR3 DNA sequence: TGTGCCAGTACCGCCAGGGACAGAAAAAACATTCAGTACTTC.